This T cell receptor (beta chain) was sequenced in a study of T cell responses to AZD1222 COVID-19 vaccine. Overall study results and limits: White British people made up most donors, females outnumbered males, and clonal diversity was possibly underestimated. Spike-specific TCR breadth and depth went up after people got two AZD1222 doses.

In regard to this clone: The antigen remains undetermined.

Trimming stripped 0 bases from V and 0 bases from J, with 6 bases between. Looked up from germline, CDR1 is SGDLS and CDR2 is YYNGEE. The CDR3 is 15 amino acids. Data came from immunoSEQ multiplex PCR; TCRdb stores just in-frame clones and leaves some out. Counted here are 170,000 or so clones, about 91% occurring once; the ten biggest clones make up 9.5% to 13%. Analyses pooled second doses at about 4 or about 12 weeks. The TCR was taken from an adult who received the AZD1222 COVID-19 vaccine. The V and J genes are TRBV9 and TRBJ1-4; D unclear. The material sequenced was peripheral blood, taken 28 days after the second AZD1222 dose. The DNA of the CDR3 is TGTGCCAGCAGCGTAGGGCTGACAACTAATGAAAAACTGTTTTTT. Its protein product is CASSVGLTTNEKLFF.